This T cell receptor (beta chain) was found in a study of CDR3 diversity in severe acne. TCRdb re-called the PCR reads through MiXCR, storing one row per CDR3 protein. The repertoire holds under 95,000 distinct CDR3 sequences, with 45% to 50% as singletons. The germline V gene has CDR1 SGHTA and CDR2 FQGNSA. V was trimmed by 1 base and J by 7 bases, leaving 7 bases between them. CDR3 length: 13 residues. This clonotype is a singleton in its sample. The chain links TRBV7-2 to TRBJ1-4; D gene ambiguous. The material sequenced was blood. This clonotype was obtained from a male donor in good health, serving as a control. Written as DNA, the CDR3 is TGTGCCAGCAGCTTAGGTATTGCTGAAAAACTGTTTTTT. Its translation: CASSLGIAEKLFF.